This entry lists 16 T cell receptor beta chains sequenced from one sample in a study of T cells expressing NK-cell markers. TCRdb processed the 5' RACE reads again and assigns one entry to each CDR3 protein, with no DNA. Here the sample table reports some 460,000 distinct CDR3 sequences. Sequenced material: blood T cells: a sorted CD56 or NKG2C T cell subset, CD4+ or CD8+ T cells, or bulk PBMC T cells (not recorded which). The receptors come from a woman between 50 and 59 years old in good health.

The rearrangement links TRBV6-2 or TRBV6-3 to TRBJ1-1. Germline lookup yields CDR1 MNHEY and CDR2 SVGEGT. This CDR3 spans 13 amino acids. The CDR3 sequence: CASSYEPNTEAFF.

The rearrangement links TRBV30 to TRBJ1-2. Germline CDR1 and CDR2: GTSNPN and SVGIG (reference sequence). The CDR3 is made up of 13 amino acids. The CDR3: CAWSGGDNYGYTF.

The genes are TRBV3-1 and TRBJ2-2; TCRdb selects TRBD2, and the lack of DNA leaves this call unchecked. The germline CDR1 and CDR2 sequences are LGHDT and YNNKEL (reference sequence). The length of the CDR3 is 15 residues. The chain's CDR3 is CASSQPALGTGELFF.

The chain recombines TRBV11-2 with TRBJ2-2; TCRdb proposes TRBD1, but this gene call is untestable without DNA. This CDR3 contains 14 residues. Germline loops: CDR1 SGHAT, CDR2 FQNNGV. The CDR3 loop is CASSLGPGRGELFF.

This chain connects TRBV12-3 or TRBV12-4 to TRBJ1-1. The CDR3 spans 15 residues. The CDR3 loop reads CASSLEGPRWSEAFF.

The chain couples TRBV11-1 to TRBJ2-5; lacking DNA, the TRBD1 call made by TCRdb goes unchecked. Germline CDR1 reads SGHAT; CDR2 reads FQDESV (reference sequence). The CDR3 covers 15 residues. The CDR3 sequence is CASSLGQGDQETQYF. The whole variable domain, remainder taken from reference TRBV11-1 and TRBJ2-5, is EAEVAQSPRYKITEKSQAVAFWCDPISGHATLYWYRQILGQGPELLVQFQDESVVDDSQLPKDRFSAERLKGVDSTLKIQPAELGDSAMYLCASSLGQGDQETQYFGPGTRLLVL.

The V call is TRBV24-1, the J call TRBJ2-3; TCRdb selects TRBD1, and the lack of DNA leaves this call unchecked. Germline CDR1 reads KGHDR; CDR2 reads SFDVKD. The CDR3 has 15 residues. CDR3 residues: CATSDTVARGDTQYF.

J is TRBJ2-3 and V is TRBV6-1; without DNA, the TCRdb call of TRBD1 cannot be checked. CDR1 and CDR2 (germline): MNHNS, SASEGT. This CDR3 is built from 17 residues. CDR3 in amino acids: CAIQGVRVGSHTDTQYF.

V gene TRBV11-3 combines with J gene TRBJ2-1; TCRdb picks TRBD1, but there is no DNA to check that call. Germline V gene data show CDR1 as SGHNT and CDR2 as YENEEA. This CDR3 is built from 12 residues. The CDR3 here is CASSLAQGEQFF.

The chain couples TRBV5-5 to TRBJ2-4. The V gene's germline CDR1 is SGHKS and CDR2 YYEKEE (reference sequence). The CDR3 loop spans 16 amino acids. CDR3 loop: CASSLSLRIPKNIQYF.

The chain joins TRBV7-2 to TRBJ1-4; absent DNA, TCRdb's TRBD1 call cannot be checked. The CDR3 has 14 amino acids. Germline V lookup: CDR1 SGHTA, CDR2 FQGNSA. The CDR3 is CASSLIQGWEKLFF.

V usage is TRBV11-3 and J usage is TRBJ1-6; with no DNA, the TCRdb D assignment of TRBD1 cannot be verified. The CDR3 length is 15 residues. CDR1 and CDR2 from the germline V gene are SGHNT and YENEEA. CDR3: CASSSVDIRNSPLHF.

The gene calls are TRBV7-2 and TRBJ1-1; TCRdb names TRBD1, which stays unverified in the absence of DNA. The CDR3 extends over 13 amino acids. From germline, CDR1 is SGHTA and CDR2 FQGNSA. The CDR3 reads CASSPGPRTEAFF.

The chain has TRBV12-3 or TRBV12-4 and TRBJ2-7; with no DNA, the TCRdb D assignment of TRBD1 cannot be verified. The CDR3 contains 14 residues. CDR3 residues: CASSLTRGRNEQYF.

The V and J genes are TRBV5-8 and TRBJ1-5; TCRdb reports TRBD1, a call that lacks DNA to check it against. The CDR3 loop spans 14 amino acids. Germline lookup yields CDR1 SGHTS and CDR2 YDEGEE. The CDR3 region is CASSFDRSNQPQHF.

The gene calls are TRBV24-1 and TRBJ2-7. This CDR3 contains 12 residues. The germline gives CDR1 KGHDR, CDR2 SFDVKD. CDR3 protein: CATSDRNYEQYF.